This T cell receptor beta chain was sequenced during a study of cytomegalovirus exposure and HLA in healthy donors. Study details: Earlier findings included about 120 million unique TCR beta sequences obtained from 150 million to 200 million T cells. General study points: Among donors in an Asian-associated ancestry cluster, a later analysis reportedly found fewer N-insertions than the roughly 650-donor mean.

The V gene lost 0 bases and the J gene lost 10 bases, with 7 bases spanning the gap. This CDR3 comprises 13 residues. Germline CDR1 and CDR2: LGHNA and YSLEER. PCR amplification relied on 60 Vbeta primers (plus 13 Jbeta primers). Measured with immunoSEQ multiplex PCR; TCRdb has only the in-frame clones, and not every one. The sample contains roughly 50,000 clones, 70% to 75% of which appear only once. A remark on this clone: Its specificity is unknown.

Sequencing was performed on PBMCs. The rearrangement uses TRBV4-3 and TRBJ1-6; D call uncertain. The TCR sequence derives from a man in his thirties or forties in good health and CMV-seropositive. Written as DNA, the CDR3 is TGCGCCAGCAGCCAAGATGTCGGGTCACCCCTCCACTTT. Protein product: CASSQDVGSPLHF.